This T cell receptor beta chain was retrieved from a study of blood T cell repertoires in COVID-19. TCRdb's copy holds only in-frame clones and misses some; the assay was immunoSEQ multiplex PCR. This sample has approximately 400,000 clones, with 88% found just once. Participant ages covered roughly 18 to 90 years across approximately 25 US areas. Assignments of participants to cohorts depended upon their own reported clinical history. Recovery meant two consecutive negative NP/OP PCR tests, professional clearance, or resolved symptoms. V shed 5 bases, J shed 0 bases, and the junction held 15 bases outside the gene matches. The CDR3 is 18 amino acids. Germline CDR1 SGHTA, CDR2 FQGNSA.

Sequencing was carried out using PBMCs or T cells enriched from blood (not recorded which). The receptor was derived from a woman between 18 and 30 years old who had recovered from COVID-19. This chain joins TRBV7-2 and TRBJ1-1; 7 nucleotides line up with TRBD1. Here the CDR3 DNA reads TGTGCCAGCAGCGCTCACAGGGGTACGGGATGGATGAACACTGAAGCTTTCTTT. The encoded protein is CASSAHRGTGWMNTEAFF.